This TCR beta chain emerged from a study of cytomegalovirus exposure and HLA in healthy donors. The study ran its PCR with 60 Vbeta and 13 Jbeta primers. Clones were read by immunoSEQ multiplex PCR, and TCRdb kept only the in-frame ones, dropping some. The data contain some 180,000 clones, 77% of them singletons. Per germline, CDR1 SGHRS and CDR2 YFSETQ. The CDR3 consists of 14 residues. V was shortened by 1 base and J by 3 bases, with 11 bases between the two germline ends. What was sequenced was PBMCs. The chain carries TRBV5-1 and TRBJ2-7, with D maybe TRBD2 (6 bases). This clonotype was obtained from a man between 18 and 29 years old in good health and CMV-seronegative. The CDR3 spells CASSLLTGDYEQYF. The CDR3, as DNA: TGCGCCAGCAGCTTGCTAACGGGAGACTACGAGCAGTACTTC.